These 25 T cell receptor beta chains were sequenced from one sample in a study of T cell responses to AZD1222 COVID-19 vaccine. Produced via immunoSEQ multiplex PCR; TCRdb's table is partial and in-frame only. The sample gives about 120,000 clones, 90% of which show up once; 4% to 4.5% is in the top ten. Sequenced material: peripheral blood, taken 28 days after the second dose of the MenACWY control vaccine. The receptors were gathered from an adult who received the MenACWY meningococcal vaccine as a control.

The chain combines TRBV7-9 with TRBJ2-1; 8 positions match TRBD1. The CDR3 totals 16 residues. The germline V gene has CDR1 SEHNR and CDR2 FQNEAQ (reference sequence). The junction had 5 bases not matched to a gene; V was cut back by 2 bases and J by 2 bases. CDR3 sequence: CASSLRGQGPYNEQFF. CDR3 sequence (DNA): TGTGCCAGCAGCTTAAGAGGACAGGGTCCCTACAATGAGCAGTTCTTC.

This clone was observed a handful of times. The chain carries TRBV4-3 and TRBJ2-1; 9 bases map to TRBD1. The CDR3 sequence is 17 residues long. J lost 4 bases, V lost 4 bases, and 11 bases had no gene match. From germline, CDR1 is LGHNA and CDR2 YSLEER. CDR3 nucleotide sequence: TGCGCCAGCAGCCCGGCGCCACAGGGGGCGTTATACAATGAGCAGTTCTTC. Amino acid sequence: CASSPAPQGALYNEQFF.

The count of this clone is one. The rearrangement links TRBV29-1 to TRBJ1-1; 9 positions agree with TRBD1. The CDR3 loop spans 13 amino acids. Germline values: CDR1 SQVTM, CDR2 ANQGSEA. The junction had 6 bases not matched to a gene; V was cut back by 6 bases and J by 4 bases. DNA for the CDR3: TGCAGCGTCGGGACAGGGTATTTCACTGAAGCTTTCTTT. Encoded protein: CSVGTGYFTEAFF. Full variable domain (remainder filled in from reference TRBV29-1 and TRBJ1-1): SAVISQKPSRDICQRGTSLTIQCQVDSQVTMMFWYRQQPGQSLTLIATANQGSEATYESGFVIDKFPISRPNLTFSTLTVSNMSPEDSSIYLCSVGTGYFTEAFFGQGTRLTVV.

This clone has more than one count but fewer than ten. This chain uses TRBV12-3 or TRBV12-4 with TRBJ2-3, with unresolved D. V was pared by 6 bases and J by 5 bases, with 9 bases between. The CDR3 length is 12 residues. The CDR3 region has the DNA TGTGCCAGCAGCCCATTGAGAGATACGCAGTATTTT. Amino acid sequence: CASSPLRDTQYF.

The CDR3: CASKGEDSPLHF. The CDR3 region has the DNA TGCGCCAGCAAAGGGGAGGATTCACCCCTCCACTTT. This chain links TRBV5-1 with TRBJ1-6; D possibly corresponds to TRBD1 (5 bases). CDR1 is SGHRS and CDR2 is YFSETQ in the germline V gene. Trimming took 6 bases from V and 8 from J, leaving 9 bases between them. The CDR3 totals 12 residues.

The chain links TRBV7-2 to TRBJ2-4, with D uncertain. The germline V gene has CDR1 SGHTA and CDR2 FQGNSA. The CDR3 length is 16 residues. The V and J ends lost 2 bases and 0 bases respectively, with 11 bases between them. The DNA for the CDR3 is TGTGCCAGCAGCTTATGGCAGAGCCTAGCCAAAAACATTCAGTACTTC. Residues: CASSLWQSLAKNIQYF.

CDR3 region: CAPPRAGGGIGELFF. The CDR3, as DNA: TGTGCCCCCCCCAGGGCAGGGGGTGGAATCGGGGAGCTGTTTTTT. This rearrangement joins TRBV14 to TRBJ2-2; 7 bases map to TRBD1. Losses at the gene ends were 11 bases for V and 7 bases for J; bases not matched to a gene: 16. This CDR3 is built from 15 residues. Germline V CDR1 and CDR2: SGHDN, FVKESK.

CDR3 bases: TGCGCCAGCAGCTTGGAAATGAACACAGATACGCAGTATTTT. Protein product: CASSLEMNTDTQYF. The V and J genes are TRBV5-1 and TRBJ2-3; D unresolved. The CDR3 loop spans 14 amino acids. Germline V lookup: CDR1 SGHRS, CDR2 YFSETQ. The ends were cut back, 0 bases at V and 2 bases at J, with 7 bases in the middle.

The chain is built from TRBV7-2 and TRBJ2-1, with TRBD2 as a possible D gene (5 bases). Germline-derived CDR1 and CDR2 are SGHTA and FQGNSA. The CDR3 loop spans 15 amino acids. The V and J ends lost 1 base and 3 bases respectively, with 10 bases between them. The CDR3 here is CASSLGYRGYNEQFF. The CDR3 DNA reads as TGTGCCAGCAGCTTAGGGTATCGGGGCTACAATGAGCAGTTCTTC.

This clone was counted between two and nine times. The chain carries TRBV28 and TRBJ2-1; 9 bases map to TRBD2. CDR3 length: 16 residues. The V and J ends lost 0 bases and 0 bases, in that order; junction bases with no gene match: 0. CDR1 is MDHEN and CDR2 is SYDVKM in the germline V gene. The CDR3 protein is CASSLWREGSYNEQFF. The CDR3 DNA sequence: TGTGCCAGCAGTTTATGGCGGGAGGGCTCCTACAATGAGCAGTTCTTC.

There are a few counts of this clone. The CDR3 loop is CASSFPRDRQETQYF. For the CDR3, the DNA is TGTGCCAGCAGCTTTCCCCGGGACAGACAAGAGACCCAGTACTTC. The V and J genes are TRBV7-9 and TRBJ2-5, with TRBD1 matching 7 bases. With 3 bases clipped from V and 2 bases from J, the junction kept 6 bases outside the gene matches. The CDR3 has 15 residues. Germline V gives CDR1 SEHNR, CDR2 FQNEAQ (reference sequence).

The genes are TRBV28 and TRBJ1-1; 8 bases are a match to TRBD1. The germline V gene has CDR1 MDHEN and CDR2 SYDVKM. Germline trimming cut 4 bases from V and 0 bases from J; bases unmatched to any gene: 1. The CDR3 spans 14 residues. The CDR3 sequence is CASSSGQVNTEAFF. The CDR3 DNA sequence: TGTGCCAGCAGTTCGGGACAGGTGAACACTGAAGCTTTCTTT.

The V gene is TRBV27, the J gene TRBJ2-1; TRBD2 aligns across 13 bases. This CDR3 is built from 17 residues. CDR1 is MNHEY and CDR2 is SMNVEV in the germline V gene (reference sequence). Unmatched junction bases numbered 12, after V lost 8 bases and J lost 5 bases. Here the CDR3 reads CASSRTSGSRTHNEQFF. In nucleotides, the CDR3 is TGTGCCAGCTCTAGGACTAGCGGGAGTAGAACCCACAATGAGCAGTTCTTC.

This rearrangement joins TRBV5-6 to TRBJ1-2; 11 positions match TRBD1. The germline V gene encodes CDR1 SGHDT and CDR2 YYEEEE. Unmatched junction bases numbered 6, after V lost 0 bases and J lost 8 bases. This CDR3 is 15 amino acids long. CDR3 loop: CASSLGTGGSEGYTF. CDR3 nucleotides: TGTGCCAGCAGCTTGGGGACAGGGGGCTCGGAGGGCTACACCTTC.

The V call is TRBV5-1, the J call TRBJ1-1, with TRBD1 matching over 7 bases. Germline CDR1 is SGHRS and CDR2 is YFSETQ. The V and J ends lost 5 bases and 4 bases, in that order; junction bases with no gene match: 5. The CDR3 sequence is 13 residues long. DNA for the CDR3: TGCGCCAGCAGGGACGCAGGGGGCACTGAAGCTTTCTTT. Residues: CASRDAGGTEAFF.

The chain carries TRBV27 and TRBJ1-5, with TRBD1 matching 7 bases. The V gene's germline CDR1 is MNHEY and CDR2 SMNVEV (reference sequence). The CDR3 has 16 amino acids. V shed 5 bases, J shed 0 bases, and the junction held 7 bases outside the gene matches. The CDR3 bases are TGTGCCAGCAGTACCCGACAGGGCTATAGCAATCAGCCCCAGCATTTT. Amino acid sequence: CASSTRQGYSNQPQHF.

The chain recombines TRBV4-2 with TRBJ2-5, with TRBD2 matching 11 bases. After removal of 0 bases from V and 4 bases from J, the junction contained 10 bases not matched to a gene. The CDR3 runs to 18 residues. From germline, CDR1 is LGHNA and CDR2 YNFKEQ. The CDR3 loop reads CASSQEGPTSGVAETQYF. CDR3 nucleotide sequence: TGTGCCAGCAGCCAAGAAGGTCCGACTAGCGGGGTGGCAGAGACCCAGTACTTC.

The chain has TRBV4-1 and TRBJ1-4; 9 bases agree with TRBD1. Trimming at V came to 4 bases and at J to 0 bases, leaving 6 bases not matched to a gene. The length of the CDR3 is 17 residues. Germline V gives CDR1 MGHRA, CDR2 YSYEKL. CDR3 DNA: TGCGCCAGCAGCCGCCGGACAGGGGAGGCAACTAATGAAAAACTGTTTTTT. Protein: CASSRRTGEATNEKLFF.

CDR3 coding DNA: TGTGCCAGCTCACCTAGCGGGGGCACCTACAATGAGCAGTTCTTC. Residues: CASSPSGGTYNEQFF. This chain joins TRBV18 and TRBJ2-1; 9 positions match TRBD2. Germline lookup yields CDR1 KGHSH and CDR2 LQKENI. V lost 3 bases and J lost 2; bases outside the gene matches: 2. The CDR3 runs 15 residues.

This chain uses TRBV5-4 with TRBJ2-7, with 9 bases aligning to TRBD2. The J segment lost 6 bases and the V segment lost 4 bases, leaving 11 bases of the junction unmatched. The CDR3 has 15 amino acids. Germline values: CDR1 SGHNT, CDR2 YYREEE (reference sequence). CDR3 nucleotide sequence: TGTGCCAGCAGCGTTGGAGCGGGGGGTAGGGGCGAGCAGTACTTC. It translates to CASSVGAGGRGEQYF.

V is TRBV6-2 or TRBV6-3 and J is TRBJ2-2, with 7 bases that match TRBD1. V lost 5 bases and J lost 0; bases outside the gene matches: 6. The CDR3 is 16 amino acids. Germline V gives CDR1 MNHEY, CDR2 SVGEGT. The CDR3 nucleotides read TGTGCCAGCAGTGACCAGACAGGGACGAACACCGGGGAGCTGTTTTTT. Protein: CASSDQTGTNTGELFF.

The chain is built from TRBV5-4 and TRBJ2-3; 9 bases are shared with TRBD2. The germline V gene encodes CDR1 SGHNT and CDR2 YYREEE (reference sequence). This CDR3 has 16 amino acids. V shed 0 bases, J shed 3 bases, and the junction held 5 bases outside the gene matches. The CDR3 sequence is CASSLGRGGQTDTQYF. The CDR3 DNA reads as TGTGCCAGCAGCTTGGGGCGGGGGGGCCAAACAGATACGCAGTATTTT.

This clone was seen a single time. The chain has TRBV21-1 and TRBJ2-5. TRBV21-1 is a pseudogene. The CDR3 loop spans 16 amino acids. The DNA for the CDR3 is TGTGCCAGCAGCAAAGAGGCAGAGCCGGCTCGAGAGACCCAGTACTTC. Its protein product is CASSKEAEPARETQYF.

This clone was observed a single time. The CDR3 nucleotides read TGTGCCAGCAGCGTAGACTCCTCGGGGCATAATTCACCCCTCCACTTT. It yields the protein CASSVDSSGHNSPLHF. The chain links TRBV9 to TRBJ1-6; weak D call: TRBD1 (5 bases). The V gene's germline CDR1 is SGDLS and CDR2 YYNGEE. CDR3 size: 16 residues. V was pared by 0 bases and J by 5 bases, with 12 bases between.

The chain employs TRBV18 and TRBJ2-7; TRBD1 might be the D (5 bases). V shed 6 bases and J shed 2 bases, with 11 bases lying between them. CDR1 is KGHSH and CDR2 is LQKENI in the germline V gene. The CDR3 consists of 13 residues. This chain's CDR3 is CASSIGQAYEQYV. As DNA, the CDR3 is TGTGCCAGCTCCATTGGACAAGCCTACGAGCAGTACGTC.